These 9 T cell receptor beta chains originate from one sample sequenced in a study of CXCR3-negative and CXCR3-positive naive CD8 T cells. TRB cDNA was prepared as libraries by UMI-labeled 5' RACE. TCRdb processed the 5' RACE reads again and assigns one entry to each CDR3 protein, with no DNA. The sample has roughly 39,000 distinct CDR3 sequences; the top ten hold about 11%. The specimen sequenced was memory CD8+ T cells from blood. These receptor sequences come from a human donor in good health. Some clones in this sample may be carry-over from other donors' samples.

J is TRBJ2-1 and V is TRBV7-9; the TCRdb D gene call, TRBD1, has no DNA to confirm it. The CDR3 extends over 15 amino acids. Germline lookup yields CDR1 SEHNR and CDR2 FQNEAQ (reference sequence). The CDR3 loop is CASSPYDTGFNEQFF.

This chain connects TRBV5-1 to TRBJ2-7; TCRdb gives TRBD2 as the D gene, but with no DNA this cannot be confirmed. This CDR3 contains 15 residues. Germline-derived CDR1 and CDR2 are SGHRS and YFSETQ. CDR3 protein: CASSLVDSGGYEQYF.

The genes are TRBV9 and TRBJ1-1. CDR1 SGDLS and CDR2 YYNGEE come from the germline V gene. This CDR3 has 13 residues. The CDR3 region is CASSVGGYTEAFF.

This chain links TRBV15 with TRBJ1-4. CDR3 size: 14 residues. Germline loops: CDR1 LNHNV, CDR2 YYDKDF (reference sequence). The CDR3 region is CATSRGPESEKLFF.

The rearrangement uses TRBV6-4 and TRBJ2-3; the TRBD1 assignment by TCRdb is unverifiable without DNA. The CDR3 extends over 14 amino acids. The germline V gene has CDR1 MRHNA and CDR2 SNTAGT. Here the CDR3 reads CASSDRDSTDTQYF.

This rearrangement joins TRBV13 to TRBJ2-5; TCRdb's D call of TRBD1 is untestable without DNA. Germline V gives CDR1 PRHDT, CDR2 FYEKMQ (reference sequence). CDR3 length: 14 amino acids. CDR3 sequence: CASSLRGRSETQYF.

V gene TRBV20-1 combines with J gene TRBJ2-3; TCRdb returns TRBD2, unconfirmable since there is no DNA. CDR3 size: 13 residues. The germline V gene has CDR1 DFQATT and CDR2 SNEGSKA (reference sequence). The CDR3 region is CSASSGNTDTQYF.

The rearrangement links TRBV5-1 to TRBJ1-5; TCRdb outputs TRBD1, but without DNA this stays unchecked. Looked up from germline, CDR1 is SGHRS and CDR2 is YFSETQ. The CDR3 loop spans 16 amino acids. This chain's CDR3 is CASSPEGQHSNQPQHF.

V usage is TRBV20-1 and J usage is TRBJ2-5; TCRdb names TRBD2, which stays unverified in the absence of DNA. Germline V CDR1 and CDR2: DFQATT, SNEGSKA (reference sequence). The CDR3 consists of 14 residues. The CDR3 is CSASPGLALETQYF.